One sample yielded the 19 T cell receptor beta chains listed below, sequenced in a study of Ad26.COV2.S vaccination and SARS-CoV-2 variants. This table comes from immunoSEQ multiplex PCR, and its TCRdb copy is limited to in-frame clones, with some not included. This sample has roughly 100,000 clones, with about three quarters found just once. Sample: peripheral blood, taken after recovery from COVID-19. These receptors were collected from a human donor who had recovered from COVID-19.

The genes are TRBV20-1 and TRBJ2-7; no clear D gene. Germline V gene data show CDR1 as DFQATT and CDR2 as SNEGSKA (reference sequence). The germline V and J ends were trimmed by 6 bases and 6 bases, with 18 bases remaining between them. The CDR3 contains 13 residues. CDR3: CSASKVAGSEQYF. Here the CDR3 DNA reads TGCAGTGCGAGTAAAGTAGCAGGCTCCGAGCAGTACTTC.

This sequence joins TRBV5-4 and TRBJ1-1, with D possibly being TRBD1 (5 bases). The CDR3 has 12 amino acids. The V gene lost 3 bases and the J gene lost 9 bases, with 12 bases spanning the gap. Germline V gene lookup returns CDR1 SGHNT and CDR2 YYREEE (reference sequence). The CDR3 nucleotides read TGTGCCAGCAGCTGGGGGAACAGCCAAGCTTTCTTT. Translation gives CASSWGNSQAFF. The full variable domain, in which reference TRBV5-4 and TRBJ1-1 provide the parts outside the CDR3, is ETGVTQSPTHLIKTRGQQVTLRCSSQSGHNTVSWYQQALGQGPQFIFQYYREEENGRGNFPPRFSGLQFPNYSSELNVNALELDDSALYLCASSWGNSQAFFGQGTRLTVV.

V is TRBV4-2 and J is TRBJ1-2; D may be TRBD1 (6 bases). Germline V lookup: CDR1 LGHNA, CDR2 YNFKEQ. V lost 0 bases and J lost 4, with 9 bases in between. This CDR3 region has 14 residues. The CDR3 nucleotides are TGTGCCAGCAGCCAAGATCGGGGGGCCTATGGCTACACCTTC. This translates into CASSQDRGAYGYTF.

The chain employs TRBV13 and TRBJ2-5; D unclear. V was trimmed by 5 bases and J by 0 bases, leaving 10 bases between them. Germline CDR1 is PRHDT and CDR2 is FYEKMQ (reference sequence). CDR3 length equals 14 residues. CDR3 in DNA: TGTGCCAGCAGCCGTTATTCGTACCAAGAGACCCAGTACTTC. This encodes CASSRYSYQETQYF. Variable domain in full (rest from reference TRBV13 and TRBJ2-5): AAGVIQSPRHLIKEKRETATLKCYPIPRHDTVYWYQQGPGQDPQFLISFYEKMQSDKGSIPDRFSAQQFSDYHSELNMSSLELGDSALYFCASSRYSYQETQYFGPGTRLLVL.

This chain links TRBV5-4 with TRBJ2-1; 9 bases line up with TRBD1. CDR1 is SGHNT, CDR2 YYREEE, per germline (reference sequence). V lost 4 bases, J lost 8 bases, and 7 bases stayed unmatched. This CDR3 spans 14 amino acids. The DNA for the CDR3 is TGTGCCAGCAGCCCCCGGGACAGGGTTTATGAGCAGTTCTTC. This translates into CASSPRDRVYEQFF. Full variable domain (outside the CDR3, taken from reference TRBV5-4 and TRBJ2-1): ETGVTQSPTHLIKTRGQQVTLRCSSQSGHNTVSWYQQALGQGPQFIFQYYREEENGRGNFPPRFSGLQFPNYSSELNVNALELDDSALYLCASSPRDRVYEQFFGPGTRLTVL.

The CDR3 here is CASSGDPGGVGPEAFF. DNA of the CDR3: TGTGCCAGCAGTGGGGATCCCGGCGGGGTAGGCCCTGAAGCTTTCTTT. V gene TRBV2 combines with J gene TRBJ1-1; D uncertain. Looked up from germline, CDR1 is SNHLY and CDR2 is FYNNEI. Trimming removed 4 bases from V and 6 bases from J, with 21 bases in between. This CDR3 has 16 amino acids.

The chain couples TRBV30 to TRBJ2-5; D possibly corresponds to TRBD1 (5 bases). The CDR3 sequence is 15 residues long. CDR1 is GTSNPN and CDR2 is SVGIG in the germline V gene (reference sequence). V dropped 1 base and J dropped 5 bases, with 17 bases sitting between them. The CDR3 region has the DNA TGTGCCTGGAGTGCACCGCAGGGTCCAGGGGAGACCCAGTACTTC. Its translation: CAWSAPQGPGETQYF.

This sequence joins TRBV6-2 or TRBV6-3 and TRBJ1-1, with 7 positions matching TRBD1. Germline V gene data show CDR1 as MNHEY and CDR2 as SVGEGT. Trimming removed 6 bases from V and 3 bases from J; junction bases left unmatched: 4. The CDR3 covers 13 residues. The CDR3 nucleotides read TGTGCCAGCAGCACCACAGGGGACACTGAAGCTTTCTTT. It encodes CASSTTGDTEAFF.

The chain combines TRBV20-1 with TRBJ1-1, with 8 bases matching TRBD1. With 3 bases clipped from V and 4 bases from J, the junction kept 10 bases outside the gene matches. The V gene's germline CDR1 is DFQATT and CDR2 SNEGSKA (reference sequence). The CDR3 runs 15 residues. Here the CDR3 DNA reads TGCAGTGCTAGTAGGACAGGGAGGGGAAGCACTGAAGCTTTCTTT. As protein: CSASRTGRGSTEAFF.

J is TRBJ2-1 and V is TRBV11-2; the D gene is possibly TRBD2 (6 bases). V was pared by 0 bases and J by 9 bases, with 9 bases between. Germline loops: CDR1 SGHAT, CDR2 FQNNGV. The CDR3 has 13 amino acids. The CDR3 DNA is TGTGCCAGCAGCTTAGATAGGGGACTTGAGCAGTTCTTC. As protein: CASSLDRGLEQFF.

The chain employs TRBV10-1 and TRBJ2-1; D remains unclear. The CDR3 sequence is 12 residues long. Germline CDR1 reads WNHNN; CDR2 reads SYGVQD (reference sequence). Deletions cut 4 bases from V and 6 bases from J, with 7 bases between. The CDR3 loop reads CASSVGTNEQFF. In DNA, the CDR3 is TGCGCCAGCAGTGTAGGTACCAATGAGCAGTTCTTC.

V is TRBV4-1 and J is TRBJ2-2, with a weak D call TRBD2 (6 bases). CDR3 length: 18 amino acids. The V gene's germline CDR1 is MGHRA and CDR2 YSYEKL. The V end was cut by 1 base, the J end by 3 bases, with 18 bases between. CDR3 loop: CASSQAGTSYADTGELFF. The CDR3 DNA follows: TGCGCCAGCAGCCAAGCGGGGACTTCCTACGCCGACACCGGGGAGCTGTTTTTT.

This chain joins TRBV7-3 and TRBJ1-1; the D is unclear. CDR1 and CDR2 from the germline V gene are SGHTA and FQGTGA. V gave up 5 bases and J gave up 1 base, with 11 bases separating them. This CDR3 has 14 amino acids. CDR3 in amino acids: CASSLGYTNTEAFF. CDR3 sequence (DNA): TGTGCCAGCAGCCTCGGGTATACGAACACTGAAGCTTTCTTT.

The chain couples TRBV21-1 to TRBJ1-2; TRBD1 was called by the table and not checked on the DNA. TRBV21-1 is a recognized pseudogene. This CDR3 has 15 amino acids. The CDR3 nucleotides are TGTGCCAGCAGCAAACCGACAGGGATTAACTATGGCTACACCTTC. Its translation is CASSKPTGINYGYTF.

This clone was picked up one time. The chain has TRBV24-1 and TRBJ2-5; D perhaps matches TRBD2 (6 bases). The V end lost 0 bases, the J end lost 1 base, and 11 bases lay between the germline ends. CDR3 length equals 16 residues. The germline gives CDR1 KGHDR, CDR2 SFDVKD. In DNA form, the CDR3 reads TGTGCCACCAGTGATTTGATATTGGGGGGCCAAGAGACCCAGTACTTC. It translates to CATSDLILGGQETQYF.

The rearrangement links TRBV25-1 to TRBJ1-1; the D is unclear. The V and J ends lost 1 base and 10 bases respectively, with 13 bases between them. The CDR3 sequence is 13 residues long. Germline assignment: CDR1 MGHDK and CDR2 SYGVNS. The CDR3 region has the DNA TGTGCCAGCAGTGAATCTCGGGGATTAGGAGCTTTCTTT. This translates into CASSESRGLGAFF.

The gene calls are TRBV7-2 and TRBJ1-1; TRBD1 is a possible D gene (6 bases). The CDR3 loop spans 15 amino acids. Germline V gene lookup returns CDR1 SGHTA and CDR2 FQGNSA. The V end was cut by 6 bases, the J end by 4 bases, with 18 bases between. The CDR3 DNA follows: TGTGCCAGCAGTCCGGAGGGGGGCGCGTCCACTGAAGCTTTCTTT. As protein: CASSPEGGASTEAFF.

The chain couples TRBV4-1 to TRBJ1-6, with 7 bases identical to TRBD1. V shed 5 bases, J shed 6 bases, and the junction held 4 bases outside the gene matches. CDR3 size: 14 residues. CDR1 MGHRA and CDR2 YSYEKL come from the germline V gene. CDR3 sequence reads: CASSSPGGNSPLHF. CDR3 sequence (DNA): TGCGCCAGCAGCTCCCCAGGGGGTAATTCACCCCTCCACTTT.

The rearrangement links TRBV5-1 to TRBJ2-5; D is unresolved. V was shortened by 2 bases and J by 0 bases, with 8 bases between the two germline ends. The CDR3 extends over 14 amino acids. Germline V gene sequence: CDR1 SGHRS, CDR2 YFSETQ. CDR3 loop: CASSFASYQETQYF. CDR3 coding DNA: TGCGCCAGCAGCTTCGCTAGTTACCAAGAGACCCAGTACTTC.